A selection of T cell receptor beta chains follows, all from one sample in a study of shared clonotypes between healthy human individuals. The table came from immunoSEQ multiplex PCR; TCRdb's copy has only in-frame clones and leaves some out. The sample records 2.3 million or so clones, 85% to 95% being singletons. Sequenced: naive CD4+ T cells from PBMCs. These receptors were collected from a man between 18 and 35 years old in good health. Some clones in this sample may be carry-over from other donors' samples. The CDR3 runs from the conserved cysteine through the conserved F or W. D genes are given only for firm matches. Rows may omit the clone size; those that give it use once, few, many or a size class.

>TRBV18|NA|NA|TRBJ2-3
TGTGCCAGCTCCGCGGAAGGGTTCGATACGCAGTATTTT
CASSAEGFDTQYF
>TRBV15|NA|NA|TRBJ2-3
TGTGCCACCAGCAGACACAGGGGCACAGATACGCAGTATTTT
CATSRHRGTDTQYF
>TRBV9|NA|NA|TRBJ1-4
TGTGCCAGCAGCAAGACAGGAACTAATGAAAAACTGTTTTTT
CASSKTGTNEKLFF
>TRBV6-6|TRBD1|NA|TRBJ1-4
TGTGCCAGCGGACGGACAGGGGGGGCTGAAAAACTGTTTTTT
CASGRTGGAEKLFF
>TRBV11-3|NA|once|TRBJ1-1
TGTGCCAGCAGCTTAAGTGCTGAGTCTGAAGCTTTCTTT
CASSLSAESEAFF
>TRBV5-1|NA|NA|TRBJ2-2
TGCGCCAGCAGCTTTCTTGTGTTGGGGCTCACCGGGGAGCTGTTTTTT
CASSFLVLGLTGELFF
>TRBV30|NA|NA|TRBJ1-2
TGTGCCTGGAGTCCGGGGAATGGCTACACCTTC
CAWSPGNGYTF
>TRBV29-1|TRBD2|NA|TRBJ2-3
TGCAGCGCAGGGACTAGCGGGAGAGGAGATACGCAGTATTTT
CSAGTSGRGDTQYF
>TRBV7-8|NA|NA|TRBJ1-5
TGTGCCAGCAGCCCCAAGGGGGGCAACAATCAGCCCCAGCATTTT
CASSPKGGNNQPQHF
>TRBV4-3|TRBD2|NA|TRBJ2-3
TGCGCCAGCAGCCAAGGTCCTAGCGGTAGAAACACAGATACGCAGTATTTT
CASSQGPSGRNTDTQYF
>TRBV5-5|NA|NA|TRBJ2-5
TGTGCCAGCAGCTTAGTACTAGGAGGGATGAGGCAAGAGACCCAGTACTTC
CASSLVLGGMRQETQYF
>TRBV7-6|NA|NA|TRBJ2-7
TGTGCCAGCAGCTTAAGGGGGGGCGGACAGGGAGGCGAGCAGTACTTC
CASSLRGGGQGGEQYF
>TRBV5-1|NA|few|TRBJ1-2
TGCGCCAGCCAACAGGACACAAGCGGATATGGCTACACCTTC
CASQQDTSGYGYTF
>TRBV28|NA|NA|TRBJ2-7
TGTGCCAGCAGCCCTCAGGGACCCAACTACGAGCAGTACTTC
CASSPQGPNYEQYF
>TRBV5-1|NA|NA|TRBJ2-5
TGCGCCAGCAGCTACAGCCTAGGGGGGACGGAGACCCAGTACTTC
CASSYSLGGTETQYF